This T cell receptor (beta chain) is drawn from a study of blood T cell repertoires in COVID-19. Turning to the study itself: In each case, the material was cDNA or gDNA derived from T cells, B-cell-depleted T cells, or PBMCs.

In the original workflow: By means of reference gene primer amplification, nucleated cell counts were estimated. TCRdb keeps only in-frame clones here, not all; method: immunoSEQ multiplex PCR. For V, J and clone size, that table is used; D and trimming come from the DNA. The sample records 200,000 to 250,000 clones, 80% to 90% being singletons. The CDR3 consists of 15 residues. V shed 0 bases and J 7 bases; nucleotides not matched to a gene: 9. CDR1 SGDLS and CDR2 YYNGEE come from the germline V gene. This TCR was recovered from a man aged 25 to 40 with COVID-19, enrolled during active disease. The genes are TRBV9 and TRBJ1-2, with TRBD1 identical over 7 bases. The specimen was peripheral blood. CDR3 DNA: TGTGCCAGCAGCGTAGGCGTACTGGGGACAGCTGGCTACACCTTC. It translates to CASSVGVLGTAGYTF.